This T cell receptor beta chain was sequenced during a study of blood T cell repertoires in COVID-19. Sequenced by immunoSEQ multiplex PCR; TCRdb stores in-frame clones only, minus some. The sample records some 7,700 clones, about 90% being singletons. Germline CDR1 and CDR2: MDHEN and SYDVKM. The CDR3 extends over 16 amino acids. The junction had 8 bases not matched to a gene; V was cut back by 2 bases and J by 5 bases. The sequenced material came from peripheral blood. This clonotype was sampled from a woman aged 50 to 65 with active or convalescent COVID-19. This chain links TRBV28 with TRBJ1-4; 7 bases align to TRBD1. CDR3 region: CASSLKTHRGNEKLFF. DNA of the CDR3: TGTGCCAGCAGTTTAAAAACCCACAGGGGAAATGAAAAACTGTTTTTT. Supplemented by reference TRBV28 and TRBJ1-4, the full variable domain reads DVKVTQSSRYLVKRTGEKVFLECVQDMDHENMFWYRQDPGLGLRLIYFSYDVKMKEKGDIPEGYSVSREKKERFSLILESASTNQTSMYLCASSLKTHRGNEKLFFGSGTQLSVL.